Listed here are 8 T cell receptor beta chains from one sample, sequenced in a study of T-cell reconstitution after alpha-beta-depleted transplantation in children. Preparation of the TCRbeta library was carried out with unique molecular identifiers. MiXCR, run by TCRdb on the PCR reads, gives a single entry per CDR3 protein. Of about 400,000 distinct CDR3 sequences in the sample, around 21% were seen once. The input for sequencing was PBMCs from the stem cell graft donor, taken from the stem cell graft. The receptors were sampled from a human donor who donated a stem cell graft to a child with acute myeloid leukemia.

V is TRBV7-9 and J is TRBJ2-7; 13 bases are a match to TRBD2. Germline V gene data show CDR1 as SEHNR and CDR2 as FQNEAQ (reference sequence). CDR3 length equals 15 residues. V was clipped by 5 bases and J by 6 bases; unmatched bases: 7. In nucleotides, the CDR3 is TGTGCCAGCAGCCCAGGGTGGACTAGCGGGAGCGAGCAGTACTTC. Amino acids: CASSPGWTSGSEQYF.

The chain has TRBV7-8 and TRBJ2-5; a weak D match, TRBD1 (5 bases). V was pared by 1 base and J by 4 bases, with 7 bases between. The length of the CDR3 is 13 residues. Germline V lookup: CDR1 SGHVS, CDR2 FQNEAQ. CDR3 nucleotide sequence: TGTGCCAGCAGCTTAGAGCAGGGAGAGACCCAGTACTTC. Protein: CASSLEQGETQYF. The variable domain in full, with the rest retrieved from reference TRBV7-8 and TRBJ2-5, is GAGVSQSPRYKVAKRGQDVALRCDPISGHVSLFWYQQALGQGPEFLTYFQNEAQLDKSGLPSDRFFAERPEGSVSTLKIQRTQQEDSAVYLCASSLEQGETQYFGPGTRLLVL.

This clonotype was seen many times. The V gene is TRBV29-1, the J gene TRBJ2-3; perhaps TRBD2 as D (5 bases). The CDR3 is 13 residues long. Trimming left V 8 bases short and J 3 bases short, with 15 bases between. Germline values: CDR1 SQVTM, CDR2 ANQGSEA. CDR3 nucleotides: TGCAGCCCCCGGGATGAAGTGACAGATACGCAGTATTTT. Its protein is CSPRDEVTDTQYF.

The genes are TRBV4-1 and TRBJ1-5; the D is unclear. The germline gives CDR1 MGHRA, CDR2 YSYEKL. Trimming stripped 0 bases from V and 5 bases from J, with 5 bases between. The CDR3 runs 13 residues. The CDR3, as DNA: TGCGCCAGCAGCCAAGACGGGTATCAGCCCCAGCATTTT. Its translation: CASSQDGYQPQHF.

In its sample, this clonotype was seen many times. The chain's CDR3 is CASSERSGKQYF. The CDR3 DNA reads as TGTGCCAGCAGTGAAAGGTCGGGAAAGCAGTATTTT. The chain couples TRBV2 to TRBJ2-3; D may be TRBD2 (5 bases). The germline V and J ends were trimmed by 2 bases and 11 bases, with 11 bases remaining between them. Germline CDR1 and CDR2: SNHLY and FYNNEI. This CDR3 is built from 12 residues.

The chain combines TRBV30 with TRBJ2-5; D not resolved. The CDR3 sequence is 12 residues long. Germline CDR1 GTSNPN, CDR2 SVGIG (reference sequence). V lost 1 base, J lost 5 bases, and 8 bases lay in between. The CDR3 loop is CAWSGEGETQYF. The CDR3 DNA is TGTGCCTGGAGTGGGGAAGGGGAGACCCAGTACTTC.

The CDR3 DNA follows: TGTGCCAGCAGGGGTACTAGCGGGGGAACCTACGAGCAGTACTTC. The encoded protein is CASRGTSGGTYEQYF. J is TRBJ2-7 and V is TRBV28; TRBD2 agrees at 11 bases. Trimming cost V 6 bases and J 2 bases; bases outside gene matches: 6. The germline V gene has CDR1 MDHEN and CDR2 SYDVKM. The CDR3 totals 15 residues. The variable domain in full, with the rest retrieved from reference TRBV28 and TRBJ2-7, is DVKVTQSSRYLVKRTGEKVFLECVQDMDHENMFWYRQDPGLGLRLIYFSYDVKMKEKGDIPEGYSVSREKKERFSLILESASTNQTSMYLCASRGTSGGTYEQYFGPGTRLTVT.

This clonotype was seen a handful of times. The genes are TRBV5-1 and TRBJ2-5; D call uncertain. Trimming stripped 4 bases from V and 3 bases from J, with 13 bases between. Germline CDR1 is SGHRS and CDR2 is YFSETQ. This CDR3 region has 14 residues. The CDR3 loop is CASSVISEEETQYF. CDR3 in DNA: TGCGCCAGCAGCGTGATAAGCGAGGAAGAGACCCAGTACTTC. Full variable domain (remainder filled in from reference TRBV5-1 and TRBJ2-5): KAGVTQTPRYLIKTRGQQVTLSCSPISGHRSVSWYQQTPGQGLQFLFEYFSETQRNKGNFPGRFSGRQFSNSRSEMNVSTLELGDSALYLCASSVISEEETQYFGPGTRLLVL.